The clone carrying this T cell receptor (beta chain) has just one count. This specimen comes from a study of blood T cell repertoires in COVID-19. Across the study: Collection of acute and convalescent COVID-19 samples took place in the United States, Italy and Spain. The analysed material was cDNA or gDNA that came from T cells, B-cell-depleted T cells, or PBMCs.

Original handling: Using reference gene primer amplification, nucleated cell counts were estimated. Generated by immunoSEQ multiplex PCR, the TCRdb table keeps only in-frame clones and is missing some. Clone size and the V and J calls come from that table; the DNA yielded D and trimming. The repertoire holds about half a million clones, with 75% to 90% as singletons. The CDR3 length is 16 residues. The germline V gene has CDR1 SGHRS and CDR2 YFSETQ. Trimming removed 3 bases from V and 5 bases from J; junction bases left unmatched: 6. What was sequenced was peripheral blood. This chain links TRBV5-1 with TRBJ2-3; 13 nucleotides agree with TRBD2. This receptor was obtained from a human donor in a cohort sampled during active COVID-19. CDR3 sequence (DNA): TGCGCCAGCAGCTCCGGACTAGCGGGAGTGGTAGATACGCAGTATTTT. Translated, it gives CASSSGLAGVVDTQYF.